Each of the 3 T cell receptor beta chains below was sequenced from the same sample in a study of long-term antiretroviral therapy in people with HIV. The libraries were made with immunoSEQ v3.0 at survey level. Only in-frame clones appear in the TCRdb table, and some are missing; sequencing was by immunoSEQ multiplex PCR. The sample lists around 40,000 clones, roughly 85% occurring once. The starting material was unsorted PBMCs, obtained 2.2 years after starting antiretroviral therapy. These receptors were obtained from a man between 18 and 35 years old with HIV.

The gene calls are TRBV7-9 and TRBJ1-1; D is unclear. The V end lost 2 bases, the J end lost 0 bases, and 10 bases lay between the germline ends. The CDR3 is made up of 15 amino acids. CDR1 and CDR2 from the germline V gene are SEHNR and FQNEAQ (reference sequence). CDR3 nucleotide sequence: TGTGCCAGCAGCTTATTGACCTACATGAACACTGAAGCTTTCTTT. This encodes CASSLLTYMNTEAFF.

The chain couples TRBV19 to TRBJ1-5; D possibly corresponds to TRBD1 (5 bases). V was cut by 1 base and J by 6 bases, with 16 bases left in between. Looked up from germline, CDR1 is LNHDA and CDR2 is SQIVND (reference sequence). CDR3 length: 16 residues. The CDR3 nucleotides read TGTGCCAGTAGTATAGGCGGACATCCCGGGCGTCAGCCCCAGCATTTT. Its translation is CASSIGGHPGRQPQHF.

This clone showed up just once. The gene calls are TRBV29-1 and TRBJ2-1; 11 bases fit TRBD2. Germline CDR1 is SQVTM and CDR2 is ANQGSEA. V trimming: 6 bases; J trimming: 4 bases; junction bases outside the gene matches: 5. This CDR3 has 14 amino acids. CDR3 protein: CSVEGLAEYNEQFF. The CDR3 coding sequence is TGCAGCGTGGAGGGACTAGCGGAATACAATGAGCAGTTCTTC.